The rows below give T cell receptor beta chains drawn from one sample of a study of human T cells and chemical hapten exposure. TCRdb reprocessed the RACE reads with MiXCR, giving one entry per CDR3 protein. The sample has tens of thousands of distinct CDR3 sequences, about a tenth seen once; the top ten hold 14% to 15%. This specimen consisted of whole blood, obtained in connection with sensitization to the hapten diphenylcyclopropenone (DPC). The receptors come from a woman aged 40 to 50 with alopecia areata. Some clones in this sample may be carry-over from other donors' samples. Each CDR3 is given with its conserved first and last residue.

v_call,j_call,cdr3_aa
TRBV20-1,TRBJ1-1,CSATRPPGETEAFF
TRBV3-1,TRBJ2-7,CASSQEGTYEQYF
TRBV11-2,TRBJ1-1,CASSLGDRWYVAEAFF
TRBV28,TRBJ2-7,CASSLSRYEQYF
TRBV20-1,TRBJ2-5,CSASGPVKETQYF
TRBV4-3,TRBJ1-6,CASSQEGGRYNSPLHF
TRBV28,TRBJ1-4,CASRGTGINEKLFF
TRBV9,TRBJ1-5,CASSVDGGPQHF
TRBV2,TRBJ1-1,CASLPRTGGMNTEAFF
TRBV4-3,TRBJ2-3,CASSQSGTDTQYF
TRBV9,TRBJ2-1,CASTPTSDDEQFF
TRBV19,TRBJ2-2,CASSQGGIGELFF
TRBV6-6,TRBJ1-5,CASSWDGLNQPQHF
TRBV6-6,TRBJ2-1,CASSGTGSYNEQFF
TRBV20-1,TRBJ2-7,CSASTSMTEVREQYF
TRBV6-2/TRBV6-3,TRBJ1-6,CASSYTPDRDSPLHF
TRBV29-1,TRBJ1-2,CSAVGTAYGYTF
TRBV7-2,TRBJ2-1,CASSLGLAGKEQFF
TRBV19,TRBJ2-2,CASRSGGMTGELFF
TRBV20-1,TRBJ1-2,CSARGLQGGYGYTF
TRBV9,TRBJ2-5,CASSVAWGIQETQYF
TRBV5-6,TRBJ2-1,CASSLGRGHEQFF
TRBV7-3,TRBJ2-5,CASSLSGLAEETQYF
TRBV4-3,TRBJ2-7,CASSPDGQIEQYF
TRBV7-2,TRBJ2-5,CASSSLTGPETQYF
TRBV6-2/TRBV6-3,TRBJ2-6,CASSSGSSGANVLTF
TRBV2,TRBJ2-3,CASSAVGGGGTDTQYF
TRBV4-1,TRBJ2-7,CASSHATGDRGAYEQYF
TRBV7-2,TRBJ2-7,CASSRHRTASLGEQYF
TRBV4-1,TRBJ1-2,CASSQVGRSRDGYTF
TRBV15,TRBJ2-3,CATSRDGRAPYF
TRBV4-1,TRBJ1-1,CASSQLGEAFF
TRBV7-9,TRBJ2-7,CASSTGNSLSYEQYF
TRBV12-3/TRBV12-4,TRBJ2-3,CASSFERGGLDTQYF
TRBV20-1,TRBJ2-5,CSARDGAGSQETQYF
TRBV28,TRBJ2-7,CASSPAWSWIPYEQYF
TRBV11-2,TRBJ2-3,CASSRTPAVDTQYF
TRBV5-1,TRBJ1-1,CASRRSGTASEAFF
TRBV7-9,TRBJ1-2,CASSSWGIPGYTF
TRBV4-2,TRBJ2-1,CASSQKGLAGGIEQFF
TRBV4-3,TRBJ2-5,CASSQDRGETQYF
TRBV3-1,TRBJ2-7,CASSSGGLSYEQYF
TRBV4-2,TRBJ2-2,CASRGPRTGELFF
TRBV7-3,TRBJ2-3,CASSADSPPDTQYF
TRBV6-5,TRBJ1-1,CASSYLGTEAFF
TRBV28,TRBJ1-6,CASRWMGRNSPLHF